These T cell receptor beta chains were read from a single sample in a study of cytomegalovirus exposure and HLA in healthy donors. Data came from immunoSEQ multiplex PCR; TCRdb stores just in-frame clones and leaves some out. This table holds about 170,000 clones, 75% to 90% found once. Material: PBMCs. These receptor sequences come from a woman under 30 in good health and CMV-seronegative. Each CDR3 is given with its conserved first and last residue. D genes are given only for firm matches. Some rows mark clone size as missing; the rest say once, few, many or name a class of expanded clone.

len	v_gene	abundance	d_gene	j_gene	CDR3nt	CDR3aa
16	TRBV5-1	few	NA	TRBJ2-2	TGCGCCAGCAAGCAACAGGGACGCGCGAACACCGGGGAGCTGTTTTTT	CASKQQGRANTGELFF
13	TRBV2	NA	NA	TRBJ2-7	TGTGCCAGCACCGAGAGGCTGTATGTGGAGCAGTACTTC	CASTERLYVEQYF
14	TRBV5-1	NA	TRBD1	TRBJ2-7	TGCGCCAGCAGCTTGGGGGGACAGGGTTACGAGCAGTACTTC	CASSLGGQGYEQYF
15	TRBV27	NA	NA	TRBJ2-7	TGTGCCAGCAGTTTATCGAAGGACATCAGACACGAGCAGTACTTC	CASSLSKDIRHEQYF
15	TRBV27	NA	TRBD1	TRBJ2-1	TGTGCCAGCCGGGTAGATCAGGGGGCAATGAATGAGCAGTTCTTC	CASRVDQGAMNEQFF
14	TRBV10-3	NA	TRBD2	TRBJ2-1	TGTGCCATCAGCGGGGGACTAGGCACCAATGAGCAGTTCTTC	CAISGGLGTNEQFF
14	TRBV4-3	NA	NA	TRBJ1-2	TGCGCCAGCAGCCAAGACCCAGGGAAGTATGGCTACACCTTC	CASSQDPGKYGYTF
15	TRBV2	NA	TRBD1	TRBJ1-5	TGTGCCAGCAGCCTAGGGACAGGGCGGGGGCAGCCCCAGCATTTT	CASSLGTGRGQPQHF
16	TRBV27	NA	TRBD1	TRBJ1-2	TGTGCCAGCAGTTTATCAGGGACAGGGGTTGGCTATGGCTACACCTTC	CASSLSGTGVGYGYTF
15	TRBV4-1	NA	TRBD1	TRBJ2-5	TGCGCCAGCAGCCTCCGAACCGGACAGGCGGAGACCCAGTACTTC	CASSLRTGQAETQYF
19	TRBV5-6	NA	NA	TRBJ1-5	TGTGCCAGCAGCCCGGTTGCTCAGGGGACGGGGTATAGCAATCAGCCCCAGCATTTT	CASSPVAQGTGYSNQPQHF
17	TRBV4-3	NA	NA	TRBJ2-1	TGCGCCAGCAGCCAAAAGAGGGGAGCGGGTATTTACAATGAGCAGTTCTTC	CASSQKRGAGIYNEQFF
17	TRBV9	NA	TRBD1	TRBJ2-5	TGTGCCAGCAGCGACGGACCCTGGGACAGTCTACAAGAGACCCAGTACTTC	CASSDGPWDSLQETQYF
14	TRBV4-1	NA	TRBD2	TRBJ2-1	TGCGCCAGCAGCCAAGGGCTAGCGGGGGGTGAGCAGTTCTTC	CASSQGLAGGEQFF
12	TRBV2	NA	NA	TRBJ1-1	TGTGCCAGCAGCATAGCCAGTGGTAGGGCTTTCTTT	CASSIASGRAFF
15	TRBV6-5	NA	NA	TRBJ1-4	TGTGCCAGCAGTTCCTGGACGGGAGGAAATGAAAAACTGTTTTTT	CASSSWTGGNEKLFF
13	TRBV29-1	NA	NA	TRBJ1-2	TGCAGCGTTACCCTCGACAGCCTGGATGGCTACACCTTC	CSVTLDSLDGYTF
13	TRBV5-1	once	NA	TRBJ2-7	TGCGCCAGCAGCTTGGCTTTCCAGGGAGGGCAGTACTTC	CASSLAFQGGQYF
12	TRBV2	NA	NA	TRBJ2-5	TGTGCCAGCAGCCTCGCCGGAGGGACCCAGTACTTC	CASSLAGGTQYF
15	TRBV10-3	NA	TRBD1	TRBJ1-1	TGTGCCATCAGTCACGGGACAGGGAGGAACACTGAAGCTTTCTTT	CAISHGTGRNTEAFF
16	TRBV5-5	NA	TRBD2	TRBJ2-5	TGTGCCAGCAGTTTCCGGGCGGGAGGGGGGCAAGAGACCCAGTACTTC	CASSFRAGGGQETQYF
15	TRBV19	NA	TRBD1	TRBJ1-5	TGTGCCAGCCGCTTCCGGGACAGACCTGATCAGCCCCAGCATTTT	CASRFRDRPDQPQHF
13	TRBV7-2	NA	NA	TRBJ2-2	TGTGCCAGCAGCCCTCTGAACACCGGGGAGCTGTTTTTT	CASSPLNTGELFF
13	TRBV5-1	NA	TRBD1	TRBJ2-7	TGCGCCAGCAGCCCCGGACAGGGAAGCGAGCAGTACTTC	CASSPGQGSEQYF
15	TRBV7-6	NA	NA	TRBJ2-3	TGTGCCAGCAGCTTAGGGGGCGGAGGGGCAGATACGCAGTATTTT	CASSLGGGGADTQYF
15	TRBV7-9	many	TRBD1	TRBJ1-2	TGTGCCAGCAGTTCAATACAGGGGTCCTACTATGGCTACACCTTC	CASSSIQGSYYGYTF
14	TRBV27	NA	TRBD2	TRBJ2-1	TGTGCCAGCACCCTGGGACTAGACTACAATGAGCAGTTCTTC	CASTLGLDYNEQFF
13	TRBV27	NA	NA	TRBJ1-6	TGTGCCAGCAGTTCGTACTATAATTCACCCCTCCACTTT	CASSSYYNSPLHF